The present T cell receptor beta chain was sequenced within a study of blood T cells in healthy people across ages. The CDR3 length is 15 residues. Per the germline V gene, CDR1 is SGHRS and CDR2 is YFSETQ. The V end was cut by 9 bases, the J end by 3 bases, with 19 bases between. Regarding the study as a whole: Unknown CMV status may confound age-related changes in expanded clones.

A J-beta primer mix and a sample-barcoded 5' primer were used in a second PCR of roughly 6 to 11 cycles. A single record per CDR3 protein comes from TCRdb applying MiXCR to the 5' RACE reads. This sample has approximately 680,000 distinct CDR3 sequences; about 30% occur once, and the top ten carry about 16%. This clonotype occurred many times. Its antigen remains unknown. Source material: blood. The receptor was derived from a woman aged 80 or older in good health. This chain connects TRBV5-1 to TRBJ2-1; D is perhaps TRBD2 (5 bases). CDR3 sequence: CATKRATSNYNEQFF. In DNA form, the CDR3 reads TGCGCCACTAAGAGGGCTACCAGTAACTACAATGAGCAGTTCTTC.